This T cell receptor beta chain derives from a study of blood T cell repertoires in COVID-19. Looking at the study overall: Samples of COVID-19 (acute and convalescent) were obtained from the United States, Italy and Spain. The analysed material was cDNA or gDNA that came from T cells, B-cell-depleted T cells, or PBMCs.

The CDR3 has 15 residues. Germline CDR1 and CDR2: MNHEY and SVGEGT. Losses at the gene ends were 6 bases for V and 9 bases for J; bases not matched to a gene: 9. Repertoires were generated with immunoSEQ multiplex PCR, while TCRdb's copy carries only in-frame clones and drops some. The table records over 60,000 clones, roughly nine tenths of them present only once. This TCR derives from a woman between 55 and 75 years old with acute or convalescent COVID-19. V usage is TRBV6-2 or TRBV6-3 and J usage is TRBJ2-1, with 12 positions matching TRBD2. Sequenced input: peripheral blood. The CDR3 spells CASSRTSGGFFEQFF. In DNA form, the CDR3 reads TGTGCCAGCAGCCGTACTAGCGGGGGGTTTTTTGAGCAGTTCTTC.